This T cell receptor beta chain originates from a study of Ad26.COV2.S vaccination and SARS-CoV-2 variants. Study overall: The donor was enrolled in the Ad26.COV2.S arm of the COV1001 trial. Notes on the study in general: Reports say spike-specific CD8+ and CD4+ T cell responses covered substantial breadth after vaccination.

Germline V CDR1 and CDR2: SEHNR, FQNEAQ (reference sequence). The CDR3 is 14 amino acids. V gave up 5 bases and J gave up 3 bases; unmatched junction bases: 7. Of note for this clone: Its antigen is still unknown.

Indicated treatment: roughly 20 received Ad26.COV2.S at low or high dose, single or two shots; 5 received placebo; per-sample allocation not given. Collection of samples fell on day 63 after the first vaccine or placebo injection. The protocol was immunoSEQ multiplex PCR, while the TCRdb copy is restricted to in-frame clones and leaves out a portion. The sample consists of around 300,000 clones, more than 85% of them appearing once. The genes are TRBV7-9 and TRBJ2-7; 7 bases agree with TRBD1. This TCR was recovered from a person aged 18 to 59 who received the Ad26.COV2.S COVID-19 vaccine or a placebo. The specimen comprised peripheral blood, sampled in a trial of Ad26.COV2.S vaccine versus placebo. CDR3 in amino acids: CASSMDRSYYEQYF. The CDR3 DNA follows: TGTGCCAGCAGCATGGACAGGTCCTACTACGAGCAGTACTTC. The whole variable domain, filled in from reference TRBV7-9 and TRBJ2-7, reads DTGVSQNPRHKITKRGQNVTFRCDPISEHNRLYWYRQTLGQGPEFLTYFQNEAQLEKSRLLSDRFSAERPKGSFSTLEIQRTEQGDSAMYLCASSMDRSYYEQYFGPGTRLTVT.